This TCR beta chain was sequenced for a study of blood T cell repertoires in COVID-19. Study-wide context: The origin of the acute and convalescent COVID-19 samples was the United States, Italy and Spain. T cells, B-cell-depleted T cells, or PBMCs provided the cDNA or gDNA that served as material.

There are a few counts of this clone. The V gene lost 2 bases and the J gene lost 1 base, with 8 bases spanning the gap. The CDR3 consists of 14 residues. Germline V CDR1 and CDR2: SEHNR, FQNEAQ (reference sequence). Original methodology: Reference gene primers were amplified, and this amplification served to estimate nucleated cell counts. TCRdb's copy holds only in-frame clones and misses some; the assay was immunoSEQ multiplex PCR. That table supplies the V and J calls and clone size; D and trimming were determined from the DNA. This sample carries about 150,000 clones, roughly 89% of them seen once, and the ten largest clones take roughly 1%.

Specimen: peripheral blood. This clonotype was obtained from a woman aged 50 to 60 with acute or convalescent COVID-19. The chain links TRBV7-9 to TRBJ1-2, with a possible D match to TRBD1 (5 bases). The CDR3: CASSLTGFNYGYTF. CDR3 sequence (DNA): TGTGCCAGCAGCTTAACAGGATTTAACTATGGCTACACCTTC.